This T cell receptor beta chain was captured by sequencing in a study of cytomegalovirus exposure and HLA in healthy donors. The PCR made use of 60 Vbeta and 13 Jbeta primers. The data were produced by immunoSEQ multiplex PCR, yet TCRdb's version contains in-frame clones alone and is incomplete. Of about 110,000 clones listed, about four fifths are singletons. The study's findings and limits: It was assumed in the presence/absence analyses that sequencing depth was roughly uniform across donors. In vitro testing confirmed a few CMV-associated chains as specific for CMV antigens. Within the data, a cluster of highly shared sequence variants was likely a sequencing artifact.

Germline V CDR1 and CDR2: GTSNPN, SVGIG (reference sequence). CDR3 length: 13 amino acids. Deletions cut 5 bases from V and 0 bases from J, with 10 bases between. With regard to this clone: Its antigen is currently unknown.

This clonotype was obtained from an older woman in good health and CMV-seropositive. This chain links TRBV30 with TRBJ2-5, with D unresolved. Sequencing was done on a sample of PBMCs. CDR3 loop: CAWARRNQETQYF. CDR3 nucleotide sequence: TGTGCCTGGGCTAGACGAAACCAAGAGACCCAGTACTTC. Looking up the rest from reference TRBV30 and TRBJ2-5 gives the full variable domain: SQTIHQWPATLVQPVGSPLSLECTVEGTSNPNLYWYRQAAGRGLQLLFYSVGIGQISSEVPQNLSASRPQDRQFILSSKKLLLSDSGFYLCAWARRNQETQYFGPGTRLLVL.